A selection of T cell receptor beta chains follows, all from one sample in a study of blood T cell repertoires in COVID-19. Produced via immunoSEQ multiplex PCR; TCRdb's table is partial and in-frame only. The sample yields over 200,000 clones, roughly 87% seen once. The sample consisted of peripheral blood. The receptors stem from a man aged 40-49 years with active or convalescent COVID-19. Both conserved end residues are part of each CDR3. D genes are given only for firm matches. Size is stated for part of the rows, as once, few or many counts, or as a class when the clone is expanded.

V gene	D gene	CDR3 length	clone size	J gene	CDR3 DNA	CDR3 protein
TRBV28	TRBD2	17	NA	TRBJ2-3	TGTGCCAGCAGTCTCTTAGCGGGGGGGCTAAGCACAGATACGCAGTATTTT	CASSLLAGGLSTDTQYF
TRBV19	TRBD1	15	NA	TRBJ2-1	TGTGCCAGTAGTATGGGGGACAGATTGTGGAATGAGCAGTTCTTC	CASSMGDRLWNEQFF
TRBV5-1	NA	14	NA	TRBJ1-1	TGCGCCAGCAGCTCGGACATTCCCATAAGGGAAGCTTTCTTT	CASSSDIPIREAFF
TRBV28	NA	15	few	TRBJ1-2	TGTGCCAGCAGTTTAGAGACAGGATTGAACTATGGCTACACCTTC	CASSLETGLNYGYTF
TRBV9	NA	15	NA	TRBJ2-7	TGTGCCAGCAGCGCCACGGGACAGTCGGCGGGGGAGCAGTACTTC	CASSATGQSAGEQYF
TRBV5-8	TRBD1	16	NA	TRBJ1-2	TGTGCCAGCAGACAACCGGGACAGGGATTGGGCTATGGCTACACCTTC	CASRQPGQGLGYGYTF
TRBV2	NA	14	NA	TRBJ2-1	TGTGCCAGCAGGGAGCGGGTGGGGTACAATGAGCAGTTCTTC	CASRERVGYNEQFF
TRBV6-5	NA	13	NA	TRBJ2-7	TGTGCCAGCAGCTTCGACTATTCCTACGAGCAGTACTTC	CASSFDYSYEQYF
TRBV5-1	NA	15	NA	TRBJ2-1	TGCGCCAGCAGCACCCCCACGGTGGCGGACAATGAGCAGTTCTTC	CASSTPTVADNEQFF
TRBV7-2	TRBD1	16	NA	TRBJ1-2	TGTGCCAGCAGCTTGACTTCAGGGGGCCCTTTGGCTGGCTACACCTTC	CASSLTSGGPLAGYTF